The TCR beta chain under discussion was sequenced for a study of T cell repertoires in cytomegalovirus infection. As for the study in general: TCR beta signatures that were public indicated CMV infection and matching HLA type.

MiXCR, applied by TCRdb to the reads, yields one record per CDR3 protein. The sample holds hundreds of thousands of distinct CDR3 sequences, approximately 32% seen once. General study findings and limits: HLA-C-restricted, CMV-specific TCR beta clonotypes were dominant ex vivo. CMV carriers with the relevant HLA were identified by cumulative public TCR beta family frequency.

The germline V gene encodes CDR1 SGHVS and CDR2 FQNEAQ. The length of the CDR3 is 13 residues. V was shortened by 1 base and J by 6 bases, with 9 bases between the two germline ends. This clonotype was observed many times. Its antigen is unknown. This chain connects TRBV7-8 to TRBJ1-1, with D unclear. The sequence was collected from a human donor in good health (CMV status not recorded). Some clones in this sample may be carry-over from other donors' samples. Sequenced input: PBMCs. CDR3 nucleotides: TGTGCCAGCAGCTTAGGAGGAAAATCTGAAGCTTTCTTT. Encoded protein: CASSLGGKSEAFF.